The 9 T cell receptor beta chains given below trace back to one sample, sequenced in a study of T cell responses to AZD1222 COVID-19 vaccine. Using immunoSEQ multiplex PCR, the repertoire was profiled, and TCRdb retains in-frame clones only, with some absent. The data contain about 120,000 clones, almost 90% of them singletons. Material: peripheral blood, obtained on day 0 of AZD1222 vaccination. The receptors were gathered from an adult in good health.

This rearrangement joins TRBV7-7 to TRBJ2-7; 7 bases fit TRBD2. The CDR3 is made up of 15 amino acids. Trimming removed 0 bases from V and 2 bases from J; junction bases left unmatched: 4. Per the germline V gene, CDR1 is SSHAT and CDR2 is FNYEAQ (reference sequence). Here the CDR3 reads CASSLALGLAYEQYF. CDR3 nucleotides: TGTGCCAGCAGCTTAGCCCTAGGACTAGCCTACGAGCAGTACTTC.

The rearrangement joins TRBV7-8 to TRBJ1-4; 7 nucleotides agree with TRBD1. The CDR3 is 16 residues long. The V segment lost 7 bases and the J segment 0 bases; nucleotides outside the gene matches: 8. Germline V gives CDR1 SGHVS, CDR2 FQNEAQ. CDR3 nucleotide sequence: TGTGCCAGCACCCCACAGGGGCCCACAACTAATGAAAAACTGTTTTTT. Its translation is CASTPQGPTTNEKLFF.

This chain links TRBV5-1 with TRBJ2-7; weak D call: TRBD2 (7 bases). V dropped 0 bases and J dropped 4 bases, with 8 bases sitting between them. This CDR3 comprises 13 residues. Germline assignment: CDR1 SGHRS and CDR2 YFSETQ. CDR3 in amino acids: CASSLEGGYEQYF. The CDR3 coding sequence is TGCGCCAGCAGCTTGGAGGGGGGGTACGAGCAGTACTTC.

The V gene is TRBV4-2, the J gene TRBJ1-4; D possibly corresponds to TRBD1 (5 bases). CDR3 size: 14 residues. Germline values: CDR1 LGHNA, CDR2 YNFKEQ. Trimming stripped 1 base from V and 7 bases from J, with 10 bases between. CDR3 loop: CASSQGGTGEKLFF. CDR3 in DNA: TGTGCCAGCAGCCAAGGAGGGACGGGTGAAAAACTGTTTTTT.

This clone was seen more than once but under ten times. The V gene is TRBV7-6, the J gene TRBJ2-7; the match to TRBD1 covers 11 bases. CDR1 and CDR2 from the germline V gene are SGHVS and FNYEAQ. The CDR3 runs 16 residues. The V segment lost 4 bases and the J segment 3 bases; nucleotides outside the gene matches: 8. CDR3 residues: CASSSSGGTGGYEQYF. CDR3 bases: TGTGCCAGCAGCTCGTCCGGCGGGACAGGGGGCTACGAGCAGTACTTC.

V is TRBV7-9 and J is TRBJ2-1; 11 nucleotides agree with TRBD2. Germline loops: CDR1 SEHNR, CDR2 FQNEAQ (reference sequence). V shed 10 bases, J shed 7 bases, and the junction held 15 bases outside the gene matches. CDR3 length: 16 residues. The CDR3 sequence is CANSGGGGLAVNEQFF. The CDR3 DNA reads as TGTGCCAACTCAGGGGGCGGGGGACTAGCGGTAAATGAGCAGTTCTTC. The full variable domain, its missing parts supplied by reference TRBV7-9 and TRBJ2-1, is DTGVSQNPRHKITKRGQNVTFRCDPISEHNRLYWYRQTLGQGPEFLTYFQNEAQLEKSRLLSDRFSAERPKGSFSTLEIQRTEQGDSAMYLCANSGGGGLAVNEQFFGPGTRLTVL.

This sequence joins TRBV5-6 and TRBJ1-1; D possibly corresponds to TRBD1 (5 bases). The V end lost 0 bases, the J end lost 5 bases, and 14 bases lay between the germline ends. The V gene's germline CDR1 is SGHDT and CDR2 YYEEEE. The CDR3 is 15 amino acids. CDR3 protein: CASSLGGSLRTEAFF. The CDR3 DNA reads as TGTGCCAGCAGCTTGGGGGGCTCCCTGAGGACTGAAGCTTTCTTT.

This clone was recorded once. The CDR3 nucleotides read TGCGCCAGCAGCCAAGATTCAGGCGGGCGCGAGCAGTACTTC. Translated: CASSQDSGGREQYF. The chain combines TRBV4-1 with TRBJ2-7; D possibly corresponds to TRBD2 (5 bases). The V gene lost 0 bases and the J gene lost 6 bases, with 12 bases spanning the gap. The length of the CDR3 is 14 residues. The germline CDR1 and CDR2 sequences are MGHRA and YSYEKL.

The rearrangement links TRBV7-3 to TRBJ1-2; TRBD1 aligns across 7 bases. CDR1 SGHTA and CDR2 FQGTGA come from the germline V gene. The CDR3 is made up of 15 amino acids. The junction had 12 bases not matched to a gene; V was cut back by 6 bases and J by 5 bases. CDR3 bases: TGTGCCAGCAGTCCTTTACCCGGGACAGCTTATGGCTACACCTTC. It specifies CASSPLPGTAYGYTF.